The source of this T cell receptor (beta chain) is a study of T cell responses to AZD1222 COVID-19 vaccine. As for the study in general: It was second doses at about 4 or about 12 weeks that were pooled. Study results and limitations: Clonal diversity was possibly underestimated, and white British individuals and females predominated among donors. Regions left unmutated in variants are reportedly the target of nearly half of spike-specific TCRs. All repertoire sampling was performed exclusively after the peak T cell response.

Here immunoSEQ multiplex PCR was the method, and the copy in TCRdb shows in-frame clones only, minus some. The table records 150,000 to 180,000 clones, roughly 90% of them present only once. This clone has only one observation. Its antigen is unidentified. V lost 4 bases and J lost 6; bases outside the gene matches: 12. This CDR3 spans 16 amino acids. CDR1 SGHDT and CDR2 YYEEEE come from the germline V gene. The V call is TRBV5-6, the J call TRBJ1-5, with 8 bases that match TRBD1. This TCR was sampled from an adult in good health. Sequencing was performed on peripheral blood, taken on day 0 of AZD1222 vaccination. CDR3 nucleotide sequence: TGTGCCAGCAGCCAGTATACCGGGACAGGTTTTCAGCCCCAGCATTTT. Protein: CASSQYTGTGFQPQHF.